This T cell receptor beta chain was sequenced in a study of tumor-infiltrating lymphocytes in oesophageal squamous cell carcinoma. This clonotype is large (0.1 to 1%). TCRdb itself ran the PCR reads through MiXCR, one entry per CDR3 protein. There are about 10,000 distinct CDR3 sequences in the sample; 50% to 65% occur only once, and 35% lies in the top ten. There are 15 residues in the CDR3. The V end was cut by 3 bases, the J end by 0 bases, with 9 bases between. Per the germline V gene, CDR1 is SGHTA and CDR2 is FQGTGA. The chain joins TRBV7-3 to TRBJ2-1, with D hard to call. This receptor was identified in a male donor with esophageal squamous cell carcinoma. Sequencing used esophageal tumor tissue. CDR3 DNA sequence: TGTGCCAGCAGCTTCGGGTCTAGCTCCTACAATGAGCAGTTCTTC. Its translation is CASSFGSSSYNEQFF.